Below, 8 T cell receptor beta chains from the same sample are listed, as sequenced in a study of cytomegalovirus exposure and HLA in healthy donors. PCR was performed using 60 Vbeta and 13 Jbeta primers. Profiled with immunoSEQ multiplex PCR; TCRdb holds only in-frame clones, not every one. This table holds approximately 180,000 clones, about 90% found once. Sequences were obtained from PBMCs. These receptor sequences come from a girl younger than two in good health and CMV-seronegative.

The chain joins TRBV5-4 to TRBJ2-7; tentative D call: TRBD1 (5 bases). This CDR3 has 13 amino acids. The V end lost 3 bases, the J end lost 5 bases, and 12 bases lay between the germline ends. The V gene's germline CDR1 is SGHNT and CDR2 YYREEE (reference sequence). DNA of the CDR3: TGTGCCAGCAGCTCCAGGGTCCTCCACGAGCAGTACTTC. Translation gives CASSSRVLHEQYF.

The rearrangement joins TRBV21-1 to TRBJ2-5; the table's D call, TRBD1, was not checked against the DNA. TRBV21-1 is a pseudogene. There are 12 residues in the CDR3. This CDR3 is CASSQDRASQYF. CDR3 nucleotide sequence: TGTGCCAGCAGCCAGGACAGGGCTTCCCAGTACTTC.

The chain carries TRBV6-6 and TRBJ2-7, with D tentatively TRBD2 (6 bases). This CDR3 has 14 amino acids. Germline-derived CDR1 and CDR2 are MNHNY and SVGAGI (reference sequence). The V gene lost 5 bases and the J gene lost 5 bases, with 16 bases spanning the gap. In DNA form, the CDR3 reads TGTGCCAGCAGTCCCGCGGGATCCCAGAACGAGCAGTACTTC. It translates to CASSPAGSQNEQYF.

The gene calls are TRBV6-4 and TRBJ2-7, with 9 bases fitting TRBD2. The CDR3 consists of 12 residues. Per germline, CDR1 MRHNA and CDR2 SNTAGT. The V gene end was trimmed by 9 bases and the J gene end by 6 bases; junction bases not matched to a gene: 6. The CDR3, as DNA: TGTGCCAGACATAGCGGGAGAGTCGAGCAGTACTTC. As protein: CARHSGRVEQYF.

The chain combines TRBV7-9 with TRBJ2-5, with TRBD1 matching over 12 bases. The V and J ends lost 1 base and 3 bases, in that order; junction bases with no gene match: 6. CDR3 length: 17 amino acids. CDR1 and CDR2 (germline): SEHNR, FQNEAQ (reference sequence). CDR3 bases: TGTGCCAGCAGCTTAGTTTGGGACAGGGGGCGGAAAGAGACCCAGTACTTC. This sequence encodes CASSLVWDRGRKETQYF.

CDR3: CASRGLQRRAYEQYF. In nucleotides, the CDR3 is TGTGCCAGCAGGGGTTTGCAGCGGCGGGCCTACGAGCAGTACTTC. This chain links TRBV2 with TRBJ2-7, with a tentative D call TRBD2 (5 bases). This CDR3 contains 15 residues. The germline V and J ends were trimmed by 6 bases and 2 bases, with 17 bases remaining between them. The germline CDR1 and CDR2 sequences are SNHLY and FYNNEI.

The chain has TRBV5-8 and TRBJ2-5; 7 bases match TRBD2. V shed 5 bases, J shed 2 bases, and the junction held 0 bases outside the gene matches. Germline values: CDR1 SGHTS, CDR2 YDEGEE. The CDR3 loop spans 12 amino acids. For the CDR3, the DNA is TGTGCCAGCAGGGGACTACAAGAGACCCAGTACTTC. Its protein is CASRGLQETQYF. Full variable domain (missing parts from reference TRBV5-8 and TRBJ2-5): EAGVTQSPTHLIKTRGQQATLRCSPISGHTSVYWYQQALGLGLQFLLWYDEGEERNRGNFPPRFSGRQFPNYSSELNVNALELEDSALYLCASRGLQETQYFGPGTRLLVL.

Here the CDR3 DNA reads TGTGCCAGCAGCTTAGGCAATAGCGGAAGCTCCTACGAGCAGTACTTC. Translation gives CASSLGNSGSSYEQYF. The chain links TRBV13 to TRBJ2-7; TRBD2 is a possible D gene (6 bases). The CDR3 runs 16 residues. Germline V CDR1 and CDR2: PRHDT, FYEKMQ (reference sequence). The V gene lost 0 bases and the J gene lost 0 bases, with 12 bases spanning the gap.